This is a list of T cell receptor beta chains from one sample in a study of blood T cells in healthy people across ages. TCRdb re-analysed the 5' RACE reads in MiXCR, keeping a single row per CDR3 protein. The table shows 1.5 million to 2 million distinct CDR3 sequences, with approximately 28% occurring only once. Sequencing was done on a sample of blood. Receptors were obtained from a woman aged 25 to 39 in good health. The CDR3 runs from the conserved cysteine through the conserved F or W. Fields, in order: D gene, V gene, J gene, CDR3 length, clone size, CDR3 DNA, CDR3 protein. The D gene is left open where the match is weak. Clone size, where shown, is once, few, many, or a class for clones that have expanded.

d_call: NA
v_call: TRBV20-1
j_call: TRBJ2-3
cdr3_length: 13
clone_size: few
cdr3_nt: TGCAGTGCCCCCGACAGGGAGGTGGATACGCAGTATTTT
cdr3_aa: CSAPDREVDTQYF

d_call: TRBD2
v_call: TRBV9
j_call: TRBJ2-1
cdr3_length: 16
clone_size: NA
cdr3_nt: TGTGCCAGCAGCGTTTTGGCTAGCGGGATATACAATGAGCAGTTCTTC
cdr3_aa: CASSVLASGIYNEQFF

d_call: TRBD1
v_call: TRBV7-9
j_call: TRBJ1-2
cdr3_length: 15
clone_size: NA
cdr3_nt: TGTGCCAGCAGCTTAGACAATGGACAGGACCGAGGCTACACCTTC
cdr3_aa: CASSLDNGQDRGYTF

d_call: NA
v_call: TRBV27
j_call: TRBJ2-7
cdr3_length: 14
clone_size: NA
cdr3_nt: TGTGCCAGCAGTTTACGGGCCAAGATCGACGAGCAGTACTTC
cdr3_aa: CASSLRAKIDEQYF

d_call: TRBD1
v_call: TRBV20-1
j_call: TRBJ1-2
cdr3_length: 14
clone_size: NA
cdr3_nt: TGCAGTGCCAAGGCCGACAGGGGAGGCTATGGCTACACCTTC
cdr3_aa: CSAKADRGGYGYTF

d_call: NA
v_call: TRBV29-1
j_call: TRBJ2-5
cdr3_length: 12
clone_size: few
cdr3_nt: TGCAGCGTTGCCCACAGCCAAGGGACCCAGTACTTC
cdr3_aa: CSVAHSQGTQYF

d_call: NA
v_call: TRBV4-2
j_call: TRBJ2-3
cdr3_length: 13
clone_size: few
cdr3_nt: TGTGCCAGCAGCCAAGATTCCGGCAGGTCGCAGTATTTT
cdr3_aa: CASSQDSGRSQYF

d_call: NA
v_call: TRBV14
j_call: TRBJ2-7
cdr3_length: 12
clone_size: few
cdr3_nt: TGTGCCAGCAGCCCCTCGAGGAGCGAGCAGTACTTC
cdr3_aa: CASSPSRSEQYF

d_call: NA
v_call: TRBV3-1
j_call: TRBJ2-1
cdr3_length: 12
clone_size: few
cdr3_nt: TGCGCCAGCAGTAAGAACTACAATGAGCAGTTCTTC
cdr3_aa: CASSKNYNEQFF

d_call: NA
v_call: TRBV10-2
j_call: TRBJ2-1
cdr3_length: 14
clone_size: few
cdr3_nt: TGCGCCAGCAGTGAGTACCGGACGGGAACCGAGCAGTTCTTC
cdr3_aa: CASSEYRTGTEQFF

d_call: TRBD1
v_call: TRBV4-1
j_call: TRBJ1-2
cdr3_length: 15
clone_size: few
cdr3_nt: TGCGCCAGCAGCCCCCCAGGGGGCGGAAGGTACCGCTACACCTTC
cdr3_aa: CASSPPGGGRYRYTF

d_call: NA
v_call: TRBV7-9
j_call: TRBJ1-5
cdr3_length: 16
clone_size: once
cdr3_nt: TGTGCCAGCAGCTCATTCGGGAGATATAGCAATCAGCCCCAGCATTTT
cdr3_aa: CASSSFGRYSNQPQHF

d_call: NA
v_call: TRBV5-1
j_call: TRBJ2-1
cdr3_length: 17
clone_size: NA
cdr3_nt: TGCGCCAGCAGACACCAACAAGGCCCCTCCTCCTACAATGAGCAGTTCTTC
cdr3_aa: CASRHQQGPSSYNEQFF

d_call: TRBD1
v_call: TRBV7-9
j_call: TRBJ1-3
cdr3_length: 17
clone_size: NA
cdr3_nt: TGTGCCAGCAGCGCCCGAACGGGACAGTCCTCTGGAAACACCATATATTTT
cdr3_aa: CASSARTGQSSGNTIYF

d_call: TRBD2
v_call: TRBV12-3/TRBV12-4
j_call: TRBJ2-3
cdr3_length: 14
clone_size: many
cdr3_nt: TGTGCCAGCATAGGAGGGACTAGCGGGGATACGCAGTATTTT
cdr3_aa: CASIGGTSGDTQYF

d_call: NA
v_call: TRBV7-9
j_call: TRBJ2-7
cdr3_length: 13
clone_size: NA
cdr3_nt: TGTGCCGGCAGCCAAACCTCATGGGACGAGCAGTACTTC
cdr3_aa: CAGSQTSWDEQYF

d_call: TRBD2
v_call: TRBV10-3
j_call: TRBJ2-1
cdr3_length: 15
clone_size: NA
cdr3_nt: TGTGCCATCAGCCCCGGGACTAGCGGTTCCAATGAGCAGTTCTTC
cdr3_aa: CAISPGTSGSNEQFF

d_call: TRBD2
v_call: TRBV12-3/TRBV12-4
j_call: TRBJ2-3
cdr3_length: 15
clone_size: once
cdr3_nt: TGTGCCAGCAGCCCCAGCGGCGGGAGTGGAGATATGCAGTATTTT
cdr3_aa: CASSPSGGSGDMQYF

d_call: NA
v_call: TRBV21-1
j_call: TRBJ2-6
cdr3_length: 20
clone_size: NA
cdr3_nt: TGTGCCAGCAGCGCGCCGCACCCGGGACAGGGGGCTCCTGGGGCCAACGTCCTGACTTTC
cdr3_aa: CASSAPHPGQGAPGANVLTF

d_call: NA
v_call: TRBV4-1
j_call: TRBJ2-5
cdr3_length: 15
clone_size: NA
cdr3_nt: TGCGCCAGCAGCCAAGAGCGGGACCTGGAAGAGACCCAGTACTTC
cdr3_aa: CASSQERDLEETQYF

d_call: NA
v_call: TRBV20-1
j_call: TRBJ1-5
cdr3_length: 14
clone_size: many
cdr3_nt: TGCAGTGCTAGCACAGGAGGCCGTAATCAGCCCCAGCATTTT
cdr3_aa: CSASTGGRNQPQHF

d_call: TRBD2
v_call: TRBV9
j_call: TRBJ2-1
cdr3_length: 17
clone_size: few
cdr3_nt: TGTGCCAGCAGCTCCCACCGGACTAGCGGGAGGTACAATGAGCAGTTCTTC
cdr3_aa: CASSSHRTSGRYNEQFF

d_call: NA
v_call: TRBV12-3/TRBV12-4
j_call: TRBJ2-5
cdr3_length: 14
clone_size: NA
cdr3_nt: TGTGCCAGCAGTTTGTACACCGTTCTTGAGGAGCAGTACTTC
cdr3_aa: CASSLYTVLEEQYF

d_call: NA
v_call: TRBV7-2
j_call: TRBJ2-4
cdr3_length: 15
clone_size: NA
cdr3_nt: TGTGCCAGCAGCTTAGCGTCCGGGGGCTCAGGGGAGCAGTACTTC
cdr3_aa: CASSLASGGSGEQYF

d_call: NA
v_call: TRBV7-2
j_call: TRBJ2-3
cdr3_length: 15
clone_size: many
cdr3_nt: TGTGCCAGCAGCTTAGTAGTTGGTAGGGGAGATACGCAGTATTTT
cdr3_aa: CASSLVVGRGDTQYF

d_call: NA
v_call: TRBV5-6
j_call: TRBJ2-1
cdr3_length: 17
clone_size: NA
cdr3_nt: TGTGCCAGCAGCTGGCGCCGGGGCAGGCAATCCTACAATGAGCAGTTCTTC
cdr3_aa: CASSWRRGRQSYNEQFF

d_call: NA
v_call: TRBV5-1
j_call: TRBJ2-7
cdr3_length: 12
clone_size: few
cdr3_nt: TGCGCCAGCAGCTCTACCATGTACGAGCAGTACTTC
cdr3_aa: CASSSTMYEQYF